This TCR beta chain was captured in a study of cytomegalovirus exposure and HLA in healthy donors (TCRdb year 2017). About the study as a whole: According to an earlier analysis of around 600 of the donors, 150 million to 200 million T cells yielded 117 million unique TCR beta sequences and 276 Gb of sequence data. An early release covering roughly 580 HLA-typed donors comprised about 300 gigabases of sequencing data and 85 million to 100 million unique TCR sequences. Of the roughly 410 genotyped donors, 80% to 90% were placed in the genetic ancestry cluster associated with self-reported Caucasian donors. The study aimed to test whether signatures of past pathogen exposure could be identified by cataloging public T cell receptors. The study profiled the T cell repertoires of hundreds of subjects by immunosequencing and related them to cytomegalovirus serostatus. A separate validation cohort of about 110 different subjects was used in addition to the 666-subject first cohort. To predict cytomegalovirus infection status, the study brought together high-throughput TCR immunosequencing, statistical association of individual TCRs with disease status, and machine learning. A later analysis re-examined previously published TCR beta repertoires from just over 650 donors and added high-resolution HLA genotyping to investigate patterns of TCR occurrence. In the later analysis, no new phenotypic data were used to find candidate immune exposures; instead, reliance was placed on TCR beta sequences and their occurrence across donors. An earlier analysis of around 580 of the donors used high-throughput TCR beta sequencing to judge whether each TCR beta V gene segment behaved as functional or pseudogenic. Donor age, sex, ethnicity and CMV serostatus were collected together with the repertoire data. A later genetic analysis used genome-wide SNP genotypes for about 65% of the 666 donors, treating that subset as a discovery cohort. All discovery cohort repertoires had been generated using a single sequencing platform. HLA typing included class I and class II loci at four-digit resolution. Typing coverage differed by locus: A, B, C, DRB1 and DQB1 were typed in about 620-640 donors, DQA1 in about 560, DPA1 in nearly 610, and DPB1 in just under 490. Roughly 5 DR-DQ haplotypes were handled as single units for association and clustering, since linkage in the cohort was strong. Among over 350 genotyped donors of the cohort, an average of around 240,000 unique TCR beta nucleotide sequences were sequenced per donor, about a sixth of them non-productive.

In total, 600 or so healthy bone marrow donors made up the cohort. At the time of sampling, every cohort member was nominally healthy, though immune exposures that went unrecorded were likely present. The donor was CMV seropositive and belonged to the group of 250 to 300 seropositive cohort members. Each donor provided a peripheral blood sample, and peripheral blood mononuclear cells were used for TCR beta sequencing. Genomic DNA was extracted from the blood cell samples with the Qiagen DNeasy Blood Extraction Kit. The germline V gene supplies CDR1 SGDLS and CDR2 YYNGEE. V is pared back by 4 bases and J by 0 bases, with 11 bases lying between the germline termini. The CDR3 goes from the cysteine to the phenylalanine over 15 residues. Of all the DNA, just the CDR3 is kept, 45 bases in frame from base 1. Of note for this clone: The antigen it binds to is not known. No clone much larger than this one lies a single base away; base qualities are absent.

The library relied on the immunoSEQ multiplex PCR assay. A mixture of 60 forward primers for TCR Vbeta segments and 13 reverse primers for TCR Jbeta segments was used in the multiplex PCR. A multiplex PCR assay on genomic DNA amplified the CDR3 region of rearranged TCR beta genes. Amplified TCR beta libraries were sequenced as 87-base-pair reads on the Illumina HiSeq System. The study's own analysis went as follows. Across the 666 repertoires, a later analysis counted roughly 84 million unique TCR beta chains, about 10 million of which were shared by at least two donors. Raw reads were error-corrected and collapsed into unique sequences by a nearest-neighbor algorithm in which closely related sequences were merged to remove PCR and sequencing errors. Alignment of CDR3 sequences to IMGT reference sequences was used to assign V, D and J gene segments. For a sequence to be retained, a match of at least six nucleotides to both a V gene segment and a J gene segment was required. A rearrangement counted as productive if the CDR3 had no stop codons and remained in frame with V and J, and every other rearrangement counted as non-productive. Following IMGT convention, CDR3 was defined as the stretch from the second conserved V-encoded cysteine up to the conserved J-encoded phenylalanine. The earlier analysis of fewer than 750 of the donors excluded sequences that lacked an unambiguous match to a single V gene segment. An earlier analysis of a few hundred of the donors called V segments functional above 56.7% productive rearrangements and segregating when the between-donor standard deviation exceeded 5%. To diagnose cytomegalovirus status from the catalog of TCR beta chain sequences, a statistical classification framework was built. A later analysis assigned V and J genes by comparing TCR nucleotide sequences with IMGT/GENE-DB human TR gene sequences. A later analysis assigned CDR3 sequences and most-parsimonious VDJ recombination scenarios with the TCRdist pipeline. In a later analysis, every TCR beta chain was defined by the combination of its CDR3 amino acid sequence and its V-gene family, and reads without a unique V-gene family were dropped. As a way to deal with suspected cross-contamination and a sequencing artifact, a later analysis dropped under 600 nucleotide sequences that were highly shared and had low generation probability. In a later analysis, a clonal expansion index was calculated for each public chain from normalized within-repertoire ranks of inferred template counts. In a later analysis, generation probabilities were computed using a VDJ recombination model fitted to out-of-frame rearrangements, and the results were checked against IGoR. In a later analysis, TCR-TCR, TCR-HLA and TCR-CMV co-occurrence was scored with hypergeometric tests, and a repertoire-size bias correction was applied to TCR pairs. False discovery rates were estimated in a later analysis by permuting HLA or CMV assignments 20 times. In a later analysis, co-occurring TCRs were grouped with DBSCAN, and TCRdist sequence similarity was added when clustering was performed within HLA-allele-positive subsets. Repertoires with fewer than 30,000 or more than 120,000 public chains were left out of co-occurrence clustering, as were a few repertoires with anomalous nucleotide sharing. TCRdb took over this immuneACCESS table, retaining in-frame rearrangements with V and J assigned. Such tables are incomplete; in checked studies, under half of the missing clones stem from an unresolved V gene, and the remainder is unexplained. The V and J calls and the clone size are those of that table, but D and trimming were determined from the DNA. Within this sample are over 150,000 clones, with 80% of them counted one time only. Of the sample, around 13% is held by the ten largest clones.

Overall study outcomes, separate from this receptor: Most TCR sequences were observed very rarely across donors, whereas some public TCRs were present in many individuals. Because some donors lacked HLA typing at each locus, the association tests relied only on the typed subset. The only immune exposure information available for the cohort was CMV serostatus. A later analysis found that HLA-associated TCR beta chains were more clonally expanded and had lower generation probabilities than equally common non-associated chains. Assigning TCR associations to individual alleles was difficult when HLA alleles, especially DR and DQ, strongly co-occurred. Cytomegalovirus status was reported to be diagnosed by the classifier with high specificity and sensitivity in both the original and validation cohorts. About 17 rarely observed V segments, including chromosome 9 orphons, were excluded from the earlier analysis of just under 600 of the donors because counts were too low. A later analysis found that most CMV-associated TCR beta chains appeared HLA-restricted, with HLA associations seemingly driven largely by CMV exposure. Sequencing depth was assumed to be roughly uniform across donors in the presence/absence analyses, though that assumption may not hold. In a later genetic analysis, a missense DCLRE1C variant was associated with V-gene and J-gene trimming of TCR beta chains, and the association was replicated in an independent cohort. Some IMGT-functional V segments, including TRBV6-2 and TRBV6-3, could not be distinguished by the 87-base-pair reads and were therefore excluded. In a later analysis, several top co-occurrence clusters were reported to appear linked to parvovirus B19, influenza, CMV and Epstein-Barr virus. An earlier analysis of approximately 600 of the donors showed that most TCR beta V segments appeared in productive rearrangements either about 90% or about 30% of the time, which broadly matched IMGT annotations. At a false discovery rate of 0.05, a later analysis linked under 20,000 TCR beta sequences to specific HLA alleles. In the study, approximately 150 TCR beta chains were listed as associated with cytomegalovirus. A later analysis found that TCR association rates varied across HLA loci, with DRB1 alleles showing the most associated TCRs and HLA-C alleles the fewest. Only TCR beta chains were sequenced in this cohort, and the absence of alpha or paired-chain data limited detectable features. Three of the identified cytomegalovirus-associated TCR beta chains were confirmed in vitro to be specific for cytomegalovirus antigens. According to a later genetic analysis, donors in an Asian-associated ancestry cluster had fewer N-insertions in productive TCRs than the approximately 710-donor mean. A cluster of highly shared sequence variants was judged likely to represent a technical artifact of the sequencing pipeline. Correlated functional status among segregating V segments might be attributable to linkage disequilibrium, but an unknown experimental factor could not be ruled out. A further reported finding was that TCR beta sequences accurately predicted the HLA-A and HLA-B alleles for most subjects in the first cohort. The authors suggested that the approach could potentially be extended to other disease states and immunological phenotypes.

The TCR originated in a man in his thirties or forties in good health and CMV-seropositive. The sequence is built from TRBV9 and TRBJ1-3; matching of 6 bases hints at TRBD1 as the D gene. Sequencing used PBMCs. The CDR3 in this case is CASSNTGSSGNTIYF. The nucleotide sequence is given as TGTGCCAGCAGCAATACAGGGAGCTCTGGAAACACCATATATTTT. The CDR3, completed at both ends by the reference TRBV9 and TRBJ1-3 genes, gives the full variable domain DSGVTQTPKHLITATGQRVTLRCSPRSGDLSVYWYQQSLDQGLQFLIQYYNGEERAKGNILERFSAQQFPDLHSELNLSSLELGDSALYFCASSNTGSSGNTIYFGEGSWLTVV.